This T cell receptor (beta chain) was documented in a study of T cells expressing NK-cell markers. As for the study in general: All TCR beta repertoires analysed originated from sorted CD3+CD56+NKG2C+, CD3+CD56+NKG2C- and CD3+CD56-NKG2C+ T cells. Among eight sequenced donors, seven carried HCMV seropositivity while one was seronegative. Study findings and constraints: No clear determination of HCMV specificity was made for expanded NKG2C+ T cell clones.

CDR1 is MNHEY, CDR2 SMNVEV, per germline (reference sequence). The CDR3 consists of 15 residues. Template switching by 5'RACE with UMIs generated the TCR beta cDNA. TCRdb re-called the 5' RACE reads and shows each CDR3 protein once, DNA omitted. The specimen's table records some 600,000 distinct CDR3 sequences. Comment on this clonotype: The antigen remains unidentified.

Sequenced sample: blood T cells: a sorted CD56 or NKG2C T cell subset, CD4+ or CD8+ T cells, or bulk PBMC T cells (not recorded which). The chain recombines TRBV27 with TRBJ2-5; the D call from TCRdb, TRBD2, cannot be confirmed without DNA. The TCR sequence derives from a man aged 18 to 29 in good health. The CDR3 spells CASSLLGPSPETQYF.